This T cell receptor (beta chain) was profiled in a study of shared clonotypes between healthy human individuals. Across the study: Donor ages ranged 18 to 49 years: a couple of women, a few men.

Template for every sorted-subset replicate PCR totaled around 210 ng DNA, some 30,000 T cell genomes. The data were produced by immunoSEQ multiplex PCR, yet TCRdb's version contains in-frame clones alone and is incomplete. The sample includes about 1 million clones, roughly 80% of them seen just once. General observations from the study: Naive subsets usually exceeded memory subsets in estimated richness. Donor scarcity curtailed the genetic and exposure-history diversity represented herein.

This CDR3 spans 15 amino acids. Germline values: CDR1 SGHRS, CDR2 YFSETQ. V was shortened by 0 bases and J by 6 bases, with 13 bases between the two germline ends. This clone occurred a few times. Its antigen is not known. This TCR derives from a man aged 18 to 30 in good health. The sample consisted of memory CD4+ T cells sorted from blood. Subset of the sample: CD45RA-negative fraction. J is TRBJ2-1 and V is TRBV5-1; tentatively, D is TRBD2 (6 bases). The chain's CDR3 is CASSLVAGSGNEQFF. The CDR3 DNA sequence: TGCGCCAGCAGCTTGGTGGCGGGGTCTGGCAATGAGCAGTTCTTC.